This T cell receptor beta chain emerged from a study of CD8 T cells in Susac syndrome. Study observations and caveats: That the number of individuals in its TCR sequencing and HLA analysis was relatively small was acknowledged by the study.

As regards this clonotype: No antigen is known for it.

The CDR3 is 13 amino acids. V was pared by 7 bases and J by 0 bases, with 10 bases between. CDR1 MNHEY and CDR2 SVGAGI come from the germline V gene. TEMRA cells were FACS-enriched and CD8+ and CD4+ T cells negatively isolated. The RNA input was about 0.5 to 1 ug, and it was reverse transcribed with random hexamers. The method of amplification for TCR beta CDR3 was immunoSEQ multiplex PCR, covering 54 Vbeta and 13 Jbeta. A single record per CDR3 protein comes from TCRdb applying MiXCR to the immunoSEQ multiplex PCR reads. Of approximately 160,000 distinct CDR3 sequences detected, over 85% appear once; the ten largest clones hold around 0.1%.

Specimen: CD4+ T cells from PBMCs. This receptor was identified in a human donor with multiple sclerosis. The chain uses TRBV6-5 and TRBJ2-7; the D is unclear. The CDR3 reads CASKVAASYEQYF. For the CDR3, the DNA is TGTGCCAGCAAGGTGGCCGCCTCCTACGAGCAGTACTTC.